This T cell receptor beta chain was identified during a study of blood T cells in healthy people across ages. Overall study context: For every two T cells, template switching captured about one barcoded beta molecule.

V was pared by 4 bases and J by 6 bases, with 10 bases of the junction left unmatched. Germline V lookup: CDR1 SGHTA, CDR2 FQGNSA. This CDR3 contains 16 residues. Study-wide points: In long-lived donors, naive CD4+ cell counts and diversity exceeded those of aged donors. Across the age range, TCR beta diversity per million T cells fell in a roughly linear way.

Next came a second PCR, run for roughly 6 to 11 cycles, which used a sample-barcoded 5' primer along with a J-beta primer mix. Each sample provided no less than 2.5 million CDR3-containing paired-end reads. TCRdb reprocessed the 5' RACE reads via MiXCR and lists one record per CDR3 protein. The sample has some 880,000 distinct CDR3 sequences, around 36% seen once. The table lists this clonotype with a count of one. Its target is not known. The sample comprised blood. This chain uses TRBV7-2 with TRBJ2-3; 10 bases match TRBD2. The source of this sequence is a man aged 18-30 years in good health. CDR3 loop: CASSYLSGGAADTQYF. CDR3 DNA: TGTGCCAGCAGCTATTTAAGCGGGGGGGCGGCTGATACGCAGTATTTT.